The rows below give T cell receptor beta chains drawn from one sample of a study of T-cell memory formation after mild COVID-19. TCRdb independently ran MiXCR on the 5' RACE reads; one entry per CDR3 protein. The sample carries 140,000 to 150,000 distinct CDR3 sequences, about 5.5% recorded once. The specimen sequenced was PBMCs or a T cell subset sorted from them (not recorded which). The source of these receptors is an adult woman who had mild COVID-19 (a few samples of this study predate the infection). Cell type and time point are not known. CDR3s include the opening cysteine and the closing phenylalanine or tryptophan. The order of the fields is D gene, V gene, J gene, clone size, CDR3 protein, CDR3 DNA. A D gene is named only where the DNA matches it firmly. Size is stated for part of the rows, as once, few or many counts, or as a class when the clone is expanded.

NA,TRBV20-1,TRBJ2-3,NA,CSARDRDTELTTDTQYF,TGCAGTGCTAGAGACCGGGACACCGAGTTGACAACAGATACGCAGTATTTT
NA,TRBV18,TRBJ2-7,many,CASSRERSYEQYF,TGTGCCAGCTCACGGGAGCGCTCCTACGAGCAGTACTTC
NA,TRBV5-1,TRBJ2-7,many,CASSLANPVDEQYF,TGCGCCAGCAGCTTGGCCAATCCAGTGGACGAGCAGTACTTC
TRBD1,TRBV7-9,TRBJ2-7,NA,CASSPSGQAAYF,TGTGCCAGCAGCCCCTCCGGACAGGCGGCATACTTC
NA,TRBV4-1,TRBJ1-5,NA,CASSQDATVSNQPQHF,TGCGCCAGCAGCCAAGATGCTACGGTTAGCAATCAGCCCCAGCATTTT
NA,TRBV5-1,TRBJ2-1,many,CASSSYTYNEQFF,TGCGCCAGCAGCTCATACACCTACAATGAGCAGTTCTTC
NA,TRBV2,TRBJ1-4,NA,CASRTNRAIGEKLFF,TGTGCCAGCAGGACGAACAGGGCAATAGGGGAAAAACTGTTTTTT
NA,TRBV27,TRBJ1-5,many,CASSFRNPFNQPQHF,TGTGCCAGCAGTTTTAGAAACCCCTTCAATCAGCCCCAGCATTTT
NA,TRBV6-5,TRBJ2-3,NA,CASSSRGFTDTQYF,TGTGCCAGCAGTTCTCGGGGATTCACAGATACGCAGTATTTT
NA,TRBV11-2,TRBJ2-1,few,CASIRLGSVNEQFF,TGTGCCAGCATCCGTTTGGGGAGCGTGAATGAGCAGTTCTTC
NA,TRBV20-1,TRBJ1-2,NA,CSATPGTHNYGYTF,TGCAGTGCCACACCTGGGACGCACAACTATGGCTACACCTTC
NA,TRBV7-2,TRBJ1-6,few,CASSLGGHSYNSPLHF,TGTGCCAGCAGCTTAGGAGGGCACTCCTATAATTCACCCCTCCACTTT
TRBD1,TRBV24-1,TRBJ2-1,many,CATSDPGQLQFF,TGTGCCACCAGTGACCCGGGACAGCTGCAGTTCTTC
NA,TRBV5-5,TRBJ1-2,few,CASSAPGQGEGYTF,TGTGCCAGCAGCGCCCCCGGGCAGGGCGAGGGCTACACCTTC
NA,TRBV20-1,TRBJ1-5,NA,CSALRDQGRGQPQHF,TGCAGTGCACTCCGGGACCAGGGCCGGGGGCAGCCCCAGCATTTT
NA,TRBV5-1,TRBJ2-1,many,CASRIGTNSYNEQFF,TGCGCCAGCAGAATCGGGACAAACTCCTACAATGAGCAGTTCTTC
TRBD2,TRBV12-3/TRBV12-4,TRBJ2-3,NA,CASSAVAGSTDTQYF,TGTGCCAGCAGCGCTGTAGCGGGGAGCACAGATACGCAGTATTTT
NA,TRBV27,TRBJ1-5,NA,CASSLEEAAPQHF,TGTGCCAGCAGTTTAGAGGAGGCGGCGCCCCAGCATTTT
NA,TRBV5-1,TRBJ2-7,NA,CASSPAAQVGEQYF,TGCGCCAGCAGCCCGGCGGCCCAGGTAGGCGAGCAGTACTTC
NA,TRBV24-1,TRBJ2-1,many,CATSDPGLAYNEQFF,TGTGCCACCAGTGATCCGGGACTCGCCTACAATGAGCAGTTCTTC
NA,TRBV6-5,TRBJ2-1,NA,CASSYSGRNEQFF,TGTGCCAGCAGTTACTCCGGACGCAATGAGCAGTTCTTC
NA,TRBV20-1,TRBJ2-2,many,CSAPRGTGELFF,TGCAGTGCTCCGAGGGGCACCGGGGAGCTGTTTTTT
NA,TRBV23-1,TRBJ1-2,few,CASSQSGGRQATYGYTF,TGCGCCAGCAGTCAATCTGGGGGACGACAGGCAACTTATGGCTACACCTTC
TRBD1,TRBV5-6,TRBJ2-3,many,CASSKGPTGESTDTQYF,TGTGCCAGCAGCAAAGGACCCACAGGGGAAAGCACAGATACGCAGTATTTT
NA,TRBV14,TRBJ2-1,few,CASSQLGTGHHEQFF,TGTGCCAGCAGCCAACTAGGGACGGGTCACCATGAGCAGTTCTTC
NA,TRBV21-1,TRBJ1-1,NA,CASSKNDGNTEAFF,TGTGCCAGCAGCAAAAACGATGGGAACACTGAAGCTTTCTTT
NA,TRBV7-2,TRBJ1-1,few,CASSLRQGFLKNTEAFF,TGTGCCAGCAGCTTACGGCAGGGGTTCCTAAAGAACACTGAAGCTTTCTTT
NA,TRBV2,TRBJ2-7,NA,CASSEYRGPYEQYF,TGTGCCAGCAGTGAATATCGGGGCCCCTACGAGCAGTACTTC
NA,TRBV13,TRBJ1-5,NA,CASSFSGGDQPQHF,TGTGCCAGCAGCTTCTCGGGGGGGGATCAGCCCCAGCATTTT
NA,TRBV4-3,TRBJ2-4,NA,CASSQVWGGVKNKNIQYF,TGCGCCAGCAGCCAAGTCTGGGGCGGGGTGAAGAACAAAAACATTCAGTACTTC
NA,TRBV4-2,TRBJ2-2,many,CASSQEYGAGELFF,TGTGCCAGCAGCCAAGAGTATGGGGCCGGGGAGCTGTTTTTT
NA,TRBV11-2,TRBJ2-1,few,CASSWGDEVHEQFF,TGTGCCAGCAGCTGGGGGGATGAGGTCCATGAGCAGTTCTTC
NA,TRBV7-2,TRBJ2-1,many,CASSLAQGSYNEQFF,TGTGCCAGCAGCTTAGCCCAGGGGTCCTACAATGAGCAGTTCTTC
NA,TRBV7-2,TRBJ2-1,few,CASSFGQEQFF,TGTGCCAGCAGCTTCGGACAGGAGCAGTTCTTC
NA,TRBV29-1,TRBJ2-7,many,CSVSAGSSSYEQYF,TGCAGCGTTAGTGCCGGGTCGAGCTCCTACGAGCAGTACTTC
TRBD1,TRBV12-3/TRBV12-4,TRBJ2-7,many,CASSLDRASYEQYF,TGTGCCAGCAGTTTGGACAGGGCGTCCTACGAGCAGTACTTC
TRBD2,TRBV12-3/TRBV12-4,TRBJ2-7,many,CASSFKRGGEQYF,TGTGCCAGCAGTTTTAAACGGGGGGGCGAGCAGTACTTC
NA,TRBV10-3,TRBJ2-1,NA,CAISEGGLASYNEQFF,TGTGCCATCAGTGAGGGGGGACTTGCCTCCTACAATGAGCAGTTCTTC
NA,TRBV20-1,TRBJ2-4,many,CSAREPGASGAKNIQYF,TGCAGTGCTAGAGAGCCGGGGGCTAGCGGAGCCAAAAACATTCAGTACTTC
NA,TRBV20-1,TRBJ2-3,many,CSAPGVDTQYF,TGCAGTGCTCCGGGGGTTGATACGCAGTATTTT
NA,TRBV29-1,TRBJ2-5,many,CSVLIQETQYF,TGCAGCGTTCTTATCCAAGAGACCCAGTACTTC
TRBD1,TRBV27,TRBJ1-1,many,CASSSDRVPVSEAFF,TGTGCCAGCAGTTCCGACAGGGTTCCGGTCTCTGAAGCTTTCTTT
TRBD2,TRBV12-3/TRBV12-4,TRBJ2-5,many,CASSLVAGGGTQYF,TGTGCCAGCAGTTTGGTAGCGGGGGGCGGGACCCAGTACTTC
TRBD1,TRBV20-1,TRBJ1-5,few,CSASRGLPGFTGQINQPQHF,TGCAGTGCTAGCCGAGGACTTCCGGGATTTACGGGACAGATCAATCAGCCCCAGCATTTT
TRBD1,TRBV12-3/TRBV12-4,TRBJ1-5,few,CASSPTGGVGQPQHF,TGTGCCAGCAGCCCGACAGGGGGAGTTGGTCAGCCCCAGCATTTT
NA,TRBV7-3,TRBJ2-1,many,CASSLTRSSYNEQFF,TGTGCCAGCAGCTTAACGCGGTCCTCCTACAATGAGCAGTTCTTC
TRBD1,TRBV7-9,TRBJ1-1,NA,CASSPHLGTGGTEAFF,TGTGCCAGCAGCCCCCACCTCGGGACAGGGGGCACTGAAGCTTTCTTT
NA,TRBV18,TRBJ2-7,few,CASSPLGTSYEQYF,TGTGCCAGCTCACCACTGGGCACTTCCTACGAGCAGTACTTC
NA,TRBV7-3,TRBJ2-3,many,CASSYISGPSGDTQYF,TGTGCCAGCAGCTACATATCGGGTCCCTCGGGAGATACGCAGTATTTT
NA,TRBV12-5,TRBJ2-3,many,CASGGSTDTQYF,TGTGCTAGTGGGGGAAGCACAGATACGCAGTATTTT
NA,TRBV28,TRBJ2-2,many,CASSLRLIVNTGELFF,TGTGCCAGCAGTTTACGACTGATAGTGAACACCGGGGAGCTGTTTTTT